This T cell receptor (beta chain) came from a study of T cell repertoires in cytomegalovirus infection. TCRdb itself ran the reads through MiXCR, one entry per CDR3 protein. The sample contains approximately 990,000 distinct CDR3 sequences, 31% of which appear only once. Note on this clonotype: Its antigen remains unidentified.

The sequenced sample was cultured CD8+ T cells from PBMCs, obtained from culture after CMV antigen stimulation. This clonotype was obtained from a human donor in good health (CMV status not recorded). Some clones in this sample may be carry-over from other donors' samples.

CDR3 amino acids: CASIDAGQLTDTQYF. In nucleotides, the CDR3 is TGTGCCAGCATAGACGCGGGACAGCTAACAGATACGCAGTATTTT. This chain connects TRBV2 to TRBJ2-3; D may be TRBD1 (7 bases). V was cut by 7 bases and J by 3 bases, with 17 bases left in between. This CDR3 has 15 residues. Germline assignment: CDR1 SNHLY and CDR2 FYNNEI.